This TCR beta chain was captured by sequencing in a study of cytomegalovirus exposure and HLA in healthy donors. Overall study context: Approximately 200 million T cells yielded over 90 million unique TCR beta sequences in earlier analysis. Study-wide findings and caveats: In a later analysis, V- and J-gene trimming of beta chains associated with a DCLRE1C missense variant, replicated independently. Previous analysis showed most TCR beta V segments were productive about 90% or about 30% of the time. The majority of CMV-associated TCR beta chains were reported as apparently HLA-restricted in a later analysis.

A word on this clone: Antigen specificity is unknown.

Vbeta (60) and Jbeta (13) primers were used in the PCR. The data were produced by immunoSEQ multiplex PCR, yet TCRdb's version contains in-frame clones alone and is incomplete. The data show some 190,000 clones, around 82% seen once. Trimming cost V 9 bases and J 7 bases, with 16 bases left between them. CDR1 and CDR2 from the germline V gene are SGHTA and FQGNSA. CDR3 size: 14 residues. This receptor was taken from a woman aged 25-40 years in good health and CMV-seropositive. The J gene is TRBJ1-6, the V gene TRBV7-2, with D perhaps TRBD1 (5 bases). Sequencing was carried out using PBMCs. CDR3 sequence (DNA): TGTGCCAGTGGTGGCAGGGTGAGAAATTCACCCCTCCACTTT. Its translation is CASGGRVRNSPLHF.